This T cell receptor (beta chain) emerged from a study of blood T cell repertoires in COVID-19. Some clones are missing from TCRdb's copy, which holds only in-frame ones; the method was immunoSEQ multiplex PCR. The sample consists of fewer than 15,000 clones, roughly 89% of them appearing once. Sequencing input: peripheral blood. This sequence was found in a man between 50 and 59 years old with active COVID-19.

CDR3 loop: CASSLGTGEGNQPQHF. DNA for the CDR3: TGTGCCAGCAGTTTAGGGACGGGGGAAGGCAATCAGCCCCAGCATTTT. V is TRBV28 and J is TRBJ1-5; a weak D match, TRBD1 (5 bases). This CDR3 comprises 16 residues. V was cut by 2 bases and J by 2 bases, with 13 bases left in between. Germline V CDR1 and CDR2: MDHEN, SYDVKM.